This is a list of T cell receptor beta chains from one sample in a study of T cells in Graves' hyperthyroidism and ophthalmopathy. In TCRdb, the multiplex PCR reads were re-called with MiXCR into one record per CDR3 protein. The sample lists more than 300,000 distinct CDR3 sequences, approximately 13% occurring once. The source material was blood. The receptors were gathered from a woman aged 55-69 years with Graves' hyperthyroidism. Each CDR3 is given with its conserved first and last residue. D genes are given only for firm matches. The size entry is marked missing in some rows and otherwise reads once, few, many or a size class.

DNA | CDR3 | J | V | size | D
TGTGCCAGCAGCTTAGGACGGGCCTTGTCCGGTGAGCAGTTCTTC | CASSLGRALSGEQFF | TRBJ2-1 | TRBV7-8 | many | NA
TGTGCTAGTGGTTTGTCCCAATACGAGCAGTACTTC | CASGLSQYEQYF | TRBJ2-7 | TRBV12-5 | many | NA
TGTGCCAGCAGTGCGACAGGGTCGGATGAGCAGTTCTTC | CASSATGSDEQFF | TRBJ2-1 | TRBV11-2 | NA | TRBD1
TGTGCCAGCAGTACAGGGCTGAGTCAGCCCCAGCATTTT | CASSTGLSQPQHF | TRBJ1-5 | TRBV6-1 | many | NA
TGCAGCGTCCCAAAGGACAGCAGGACCTACGAGCAGTACTTC | CSVPKDSRTYEQYF | TRBJ2-7 | TRBV29-1 | few | NA
TGTGCCAGCAGTTACTCCCGGGACTACCCCTACGAGCAGTACTTC | CASSYSRDYPYEQYF | TRBJ2-7 | TRBV6-6 | few | TRBD2
TGTGCCAGCAGCACCAGACTAGCGGGTTGGAAGCAGTTCTTC | CASSTRLAGWKQFF | TRBJ2-1 | TRBV7-2 | many | TRBD2
TGTGCCAGCAGCCCTCTGCCCGGGACGACAGGGCCCCAGCATTTT | CASSPLPGTTGPQHF | TRBJ1-5 | TRBV16 | many | NA
TGCAGTGCTATTGTAGGGGGCAACACTGAAGCTTTCTTT | CSAIVGGNTEAFF | TRBJ1-1 | TRBV20-1 | many | TRBD1
TGTGCCAGCAGCGTAGAGGGACGGCTGAACACTGAAGCTTTCTTT | CASSVEGRLNTEAFF | TRBJ1-1 | TRBV9 | many | NA
TGTGCCAGCAGCTTAGCCCCAGGGAACACCGGGGAGCTGTTTTTT | CASSLAPGNTGELFF | TRBJ2-2 | TRBV7-9 | many | NA
TGTGCCAGCAGTTTACAGGGAGAAAAACTGTTTTTT | CASSLQGEKLFF | TRBJ1-4 | TRBV12-3/TRBV12-4 | NA | NA
TGTGCCAGCAGCGGGACGTCACCTCTAGCCAAAAACATTCAGTACTTC | CASSGTSPLAKNIQYF | TRBJ2-4 | TRBV7-9 | NA | NA
TGCGCCAGCAGCACGGCCGGGAGCTCCTACAATGAGCAGTTCTTC | CASSTAGSSYNEQFF | TRBJ2-1 | TRBV5-1 | few | NA